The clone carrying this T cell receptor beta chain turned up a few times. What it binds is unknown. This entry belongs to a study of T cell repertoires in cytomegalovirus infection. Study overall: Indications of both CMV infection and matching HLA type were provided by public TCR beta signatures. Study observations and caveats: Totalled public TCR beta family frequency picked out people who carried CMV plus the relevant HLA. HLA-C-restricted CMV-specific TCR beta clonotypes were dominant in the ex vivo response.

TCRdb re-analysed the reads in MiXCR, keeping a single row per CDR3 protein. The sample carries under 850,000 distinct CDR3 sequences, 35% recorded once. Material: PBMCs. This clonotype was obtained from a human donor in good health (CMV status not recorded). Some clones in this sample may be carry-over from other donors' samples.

The CDR3 loop reads CSARSSAQIYNEQFF. The CDR3 nucleotides read TGCAGCGCCCGGTCGTCTGCACAGATCTACAATGAGCAGTTCTTC. V usage is TRBV29-1 and J usage is TRBJ2-1; D uncertain. The CDR3 runs to 15 residues. V was clipped by 7 bases and J by 3 bases, with 19 bases between them. The V gene's germline CDR1 is SQVTM and CDR2 ANQGSEA.